This T cell receptor beta chain originates from a study of blood T cells in healthy people across ages. Study-level points and caveats: While age rose, TCR beta diversity per million T cells dropped in a roughly linear way.

The use of a sample-barcoded 5' primer and a J-beta primer mix characterized a second PCR of 7 to 11 cycles. TCRdb reanalysed the 5' RACE reads using MiXCR and keeps one entry per CDR3 protein. This table holds fewer than 1,200,000 distinct CDR3 sequences, approximately 26% found once. With regard to this clonotype: No antigen is known for it.

Germline-derived CDR1 and CDR2 are SEHNR and FQNEAQ (reference sequence). There are 15 residues in the CDR3. V gave up 5 bases and J gave up 4 bases; unmatched junction bases: 6. These data were likewise used in another study, on T cells of mothers and their children. That source reports: No persistent microchimeric T cell clones were detected at 95 to 100 clones per million clonotypes sensitivity.

The V gene is TRBV7-9, the J gene TRBJ1-5; 9 bases line up with TRBD1. The sequenced sample was blood. The source of this sequence is a girl between 2 and 10 years old in good health. In DNA, the CDR3 is TGTGCCAGCAGCCCAACAGGGGGCCTAAATCAGCCCCAGCATTTT. Its translation: CASSPTGGLNQPQHF. Variable domain in full (rest from reference TRBV7-9 and TRBJ1-5): DTGVSQNPRHKITKRGQNVTFRCDPISEHNRLYWYRQTLGQGPEFLTYFQNEAQLEKSRLLSDRFSAERPKGSFSTLEIQRTEQGDSAMYLCASSPTGGLNQPQHFGDGTRLSIL.